This TCR beta chain was recorded in a study of T cells expressing NK-cell markers. Study-wide points: Six or seven donors had dominant NKG2C+ clonotypes that comprised roughly 1.0-7.0% of their CD8+ T cells. These clonotypes, the leaders elsewhere, also led the CD3+CD56-NKG2C+ fraction in a few donors.

TCRdb re-called the 5' RACE reads and catalogs CDR3 proteins one per entry, DNA excluded. Recorded for this sample: about 540,000 distinct CDR3 sequences. Germline V CDR1 and CDR2: LGHNA, YSLEER. The CDR3 runs 16 residues. Worth noting for this clonotype: Its specificity is not known.

This sequence originates from a man in his late teens or twenties in good health. Sequencing input: blood T cells: a sorted CD56 or NKG2C T cell subset, CD4+ or CD8+ T cells, or bulk PBMC T cells (not recorded which). The genes are TRBV4-3 and TRBJ2-1. CDR3 region: CASSQDSALSYNEQFF.